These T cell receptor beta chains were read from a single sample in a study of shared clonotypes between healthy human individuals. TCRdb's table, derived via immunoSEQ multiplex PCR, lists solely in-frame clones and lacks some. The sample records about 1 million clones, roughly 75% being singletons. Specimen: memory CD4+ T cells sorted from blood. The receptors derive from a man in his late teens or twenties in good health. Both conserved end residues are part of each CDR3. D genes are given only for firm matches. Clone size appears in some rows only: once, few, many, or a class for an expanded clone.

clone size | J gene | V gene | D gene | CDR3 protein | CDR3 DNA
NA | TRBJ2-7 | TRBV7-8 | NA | CASSLVRRDYEQYF | TGTGCCAGCAGCTTAGTGCGCCGAGATTACGAGCAGTACTTC
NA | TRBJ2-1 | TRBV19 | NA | CASSMGPQRNEQFF | TGTGCCAGTAGTATGGGACCCCAGAGAAATGAGCAGTTCTTC
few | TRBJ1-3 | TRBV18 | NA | CASSPQGNTGNTIYF | TGTGCCAGCTCACCTCAGGGTAACACTGGAAACACCATATATTTT
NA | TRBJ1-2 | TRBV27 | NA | CASSLSRVNYGYTF | TGTGCCAGCAGTTTATCCCGGGTTAACTATGGCTACACCTTC
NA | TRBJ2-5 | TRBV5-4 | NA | CASSLEAKGREPQYF | TGTGCCAGCAGCTTGGAAGCGAAAGGGCGGGAACCCCAGTACTTC
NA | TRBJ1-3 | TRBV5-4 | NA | CASSLVGQGGNTIYF | TGTGCCAGCAGCTTGGTTGGGCAGGGGGGAAACACCATATATTTT
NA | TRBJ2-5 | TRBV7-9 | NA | CASSLGTGGETQYF | TGTGCCAGCAGCTTAGGGACAGGAGGGGAGACCCAGTACTTC
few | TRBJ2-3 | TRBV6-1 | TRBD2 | CASSASGGAEDTQYF | TGTGCCAGCAGTGCTAGCGGGGGGGCCGAAGATACGCAGTATTTT
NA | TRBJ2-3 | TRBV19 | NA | CASSTGQNTDTQYF | TGTGCCAGTAGTACTGGACAGAACACAGATACGCAGTATTTT
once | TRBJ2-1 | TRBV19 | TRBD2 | CASSILAGDNEQFF | TGTGCCAGTAGTATACTAGCGGGAGACAATGAGCAGTTCTTC
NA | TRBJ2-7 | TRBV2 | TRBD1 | CASSEGTGPYEQYF | TGTGCCAGCAGTGAAGGGACAGGGCCCTACGAGCAGTACTTC
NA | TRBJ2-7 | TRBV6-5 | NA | CASSYFPPAPPYEQYF | TGTGCCAGCAGTTACTTCCCCCCGGCCCCACCCTACGAGCAGTACTTC
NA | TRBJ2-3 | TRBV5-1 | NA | CASSFGSSTDTQYF | TGCGCCAGCAGCTTCGGGTCCAGCACAGATACGCAGTATTTT
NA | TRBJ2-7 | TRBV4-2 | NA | CASSQVLQSYEQYF | TGTGCCAGCAGCCAAGTCTTACAGTCCTACGAGCAGTACTTC
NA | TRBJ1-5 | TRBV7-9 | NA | CASSSTGVGINQPQHF | TGTGCCAGCAGCTCCACCGGAGTCGGGATTAATCAGCCCCAGCATTTT
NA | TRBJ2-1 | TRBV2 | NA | CAGARVNEQFF | TGTGCCGGGGCGAGGGTCAATGAGCAGTTCTTC
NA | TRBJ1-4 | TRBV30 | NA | CAWTLGGVGEKLFF | TGTGCCTGGACCCTAGGGGGAGTCGGTGAAAAACTGTTTTTT
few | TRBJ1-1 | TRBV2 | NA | CASTRSEEAFF | TGTGCCAGCACACGGTCCGAAGAGGCTTTCTTT
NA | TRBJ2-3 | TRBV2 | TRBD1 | CASRTDRSTDTQYF | TGTGCCAGCAGGACGGACAGGAGCACAGATACGCAGTATTTT
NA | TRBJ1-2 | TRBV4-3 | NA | CASSQETGSGVYGYTF | TGCGCCAGCAGCCAAGAGACAGGTTCAGGTGTCTATGGCTACACCTTC
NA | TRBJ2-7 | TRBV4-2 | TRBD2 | CASSQDVAGGPYEQYF | TGTGCCAGCAGCCAAGATGTGGCGGGAGGGCCCTACGAGCAGTACTTC
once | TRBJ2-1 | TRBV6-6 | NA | CASRTGGRSNEQFF | TGTGCCAGCAGGACCGGGGGACGAAGTAATGAGCAGTTCTTC